The clone carrying this T cell receptor (beta chain) has at least ten counts. What it recognizes is unknown. The source of the sample is a study of spatial heterogeneity in lung cancer. Study conclusions and caveats: Expanded alpha and beta TCR counts within tumors tracked tumor mutation counts.

Time point defined: sample taken at primary tumor resection. The donor group consisted of 55 to 85 patients who had untreated, early-stage non-small cell lung cancer. This CDR3 is built from 14 residues. Per germline, CDR1 LGHNA and CDR2 YSLEER. V was pared by 0 bases and J by 6 bases, with 8 bases between. TCRdb passed the 5' RACE reads through MiXCR, listing each CDR3 protein once. The table records 8,000 to 9,500 distinct CDR3 sequences, about 2.7% of them present only once. The source material was lung tumor tissue, sampled at surgery. The V gene is TRBV4-3, the J gene TRBJ2-2, with unresolved D. This TCR came from a male donor with early-stage non-small cell lung cancer. The CDR3 DNA reads as TGCGCCAGCAGCCAAGATCCTGTATCCGGGGAGCTGTTTTTT. It yields the protein CASSQDPVSGELFF.